The entry below gives a single TCR beta chain sequence along with its context. Its target is not known. The data derive from a study of persistence of HIV-infected CD4 T cells. Trimming pared 10 bases from V and 2 bases from J, leaving 10 bases between. From germline, CDR1 is LNHDA and CDR2 SQIVND (reference sequence). This CDR3 comprises 12 residues. General study points: Compared with CD3/CD28-stimulated cells, CMV- and Gag-responding cells showed lower TCRbeta richness.

Sequencing used immunoSEQ version 4 in survey mode. Template was genomic DNA at around 9.3 ng/uL, with up to 1 ug used per sample. Some clones are missing from TCRdb's copy, which holds only in-frame ones; the method was immunoSEQ multiplex PCR. Here the sample spans approximately 45,000 clones, less than 90% being singletons. Nonspecific anti-CD3/anti-CD28 bead stimulation represents the broad CD4+ T cell repertoire. Sorting of responding CD4+ T cells relied on upregulated CD40 ligand together with CD69. This chain connects TRBV19 to TRBJ2-3; D not certain. The starting material was CD4+ T cells sorted from PBMCs after approximately 19-hour stimulation, obtained from a patient who received antiretroviral therapy. The TCR comes from an adult woman with HIV who was CMV-seropositive. In DNA form, the CDR3 reads TGTGCCATAAAGGGCACCACAGATACGCAGTATTTT. Protein product: CAIKGTTDTQYF. The full variable domain, rest sourced from reference TRBV19 and TRBJ2-3, is DGGITQSPKYLFRKEGQNVTLSCEQNLNHDAMYWYRQDPGQGLRLIYYSQIVNDFQKGDIAEGYSVSREKKESFPLTVTSAQKNPTAFYLCAIKGTTDTQYFGPGTRLTVL.